The clone carrying this T cell receptor beta chain was recorded at least ten times. With 6 bases removed from V and 5 bases from J, the gap between germline ends came to 19 bases. The CDR3 has 15 amino acids. CDR1 MDHEN and CDR2 SYDVKM come from the germline V gene. Assay used: immunoSEQ multiplex PCR; TCRdb lists only in-frame clones, some missing. The sample has some 93,000 clones; 85% to 90% are singletons. This specimen comes from a study of PD-1 blockade in classical Hodgkin lymphoma. Exposure to brentuximab vedotin varied, and each patient had relapsed following autologous stem cell transplantation.

V is TRBV28 and J is TRBJ1-1; TRBD1 is a possible D gene (5 bases). This receptor was taken from a human donor with classical Hodgkin lymphoma. Sequencing was performed on peripheral blood mononuclear cells (PBMCs), taken before the second cycle of nivolumab. CDR3 residues: CASSPTDEGKTEAFF. In DNA form, the CDR3 reads TGTGCCAGCAGCCCAACCGATGAGGGGAAAACTGAAGCTTTCTTT.